These 14 T cell receptor beta chains share one sample of origin, sequenced in a study of technical replicates of blood from several donors. The data were produced by immunoSEQ multiplex PCR, yet TCRdb's version contains in-frame clones alone and is incomplete. The table shows roughly 71,000 clones, with about 95% occurring only once. The sequencing sample was made of T cells isolated from PBMCs. The receptors here all came from a human donor in good health.

The rearrangement links TRBV5-1 to TRBJ1-1; D is uncertain. The CDR3 has 14 amino acids. Trimming removed 0 bases from V and 6 bases from J, with 12 bases in between. CDR1 is SGHRS, CDR2 YFSETQ, per germline. The CDR3 is CASSLEITAAEAFF. The CDR3 DNA follows: TGCGCCAGCAGCTTGGAAATTACGGCGGCTGAAGCTTTCTTT.

J is TRBJ2-4 and V is TRBV5-6; 14 bases are shared with TRBD2. The trim removed 6 bases at V and 0 bases at J, leaving 11 bases unmatched. The CDR3 loop spans 19 amino acids. Germline-derived CDR1 and CDR2 are SGHDT and YYEEEE. The CDR3 DNA is TGTGCCAGCACTGTGGGACTAGCGGGAGAAGATCTAGCCAAAAACATTCAGTACTTC. Translation gives CASTVGLAGEDLAKNIQYF.

The J gene is TRBJ1-1, the V gene TRBV5-1; D call uncertain. Trimming cost V 4 bases and J 0 bases, with 22 bases left between them. Germline loops: CDR1 SGHRS, CDR2 YFSETQ. There are 18 residues in the CDR3. CDR3 sequence: CASSHLGAPGGMNTEAFF. The CDR3 DNA reads TGCGCCAGCAGCCACTTGGGAGCACCCGGAGGGATGAACACTGAAGCTTTCTTT. Looking up the rest from reference TRBV5-1 and TRBJ1-1 gives the full variable domain: KAGVTQTPRYLIKTRGQQVTLSCSPISGHRSVSWYQQTPGQGLQFLFEYFSETQRNKGNFPGRFSGRQFSNSRSEMNVSTLELGDSALYLCASSHLGAPGGMNTEAFFGQGTRLTVV.

The J gene is TRBJ2-1, the V gene TRBV7-9; TRBD2 matches 7 bases. The CDR3 sequence is 12 residues long. Unmatched junction bases numbered 4, after V lost 8 bases and J lost 6 bases. The germline CDR1 and CDR2 sequences are SEHNR and FQNEAQ (reference sequence). The CDR3 DNA reads as TGTGCCAGCGGGGGGGGAGCCAATGAGCAGTTCTTC. Translated, it gives CASGGGANEQFF.

The rearrangement links TRBV23-1 to TRBJ1-2; the D gene is possibly TRBD1 (5 bases). TRBV23-1 is reported as an ORF; its role is uncertain. Trimming left V 0 bases short and J 6 bases short, with 20 bases between. The CDR3 extends over 17 amino acids. The CDR3 DNA follows: TGCGCCAGCAGTCAATCTCACCACCCAGGGTGGTTAAATGGCTACACCTTC. Translating gives CASSQSHHPGWLNGYTF.

V and J are TRBV5-1 and TRBJ1-2; D is undetermined. The CDR3 spans 15 residues. The V end lost 0 bases, the J end lost 4 bases, and 13 bases lay between the germline ends. The V gene's germline CDR1 is SGHRS and CDR2 YFSETQ. For the CDR3, the DNA is TGCGCCAGCAGCTTGGGGGCAGGTTATTTCTATGGCTACACCTTC. It codes for CASSLGAGYFYGYTF. The whole variable domain, remainder taken from reference TRBV5-1 and TRBJ1-2, is KAGVTQTPRYLIKTRGQQVTLSCSPISGHRSVSWYQQTPGQGLQFLFEYFSETQRNKGNFPGRFSGRQFSNSRSEMNVSTLELGDSALYLCASSLGAGYFYGYTFGSGTRLTVV.

The V and J genes are TRBV11-1 and TRBJ2-1; 12 positions match TRBD2. The V gene end was trimmed by 5 bases and the J gene end by 7 bases; junction bases not matched to a gene: 6. CDR1 is SGHAT, CDR2 FQDESV, per germline (reference sequence). This CDR3 spans 15 amino acids. The CDR3 DNA reads as TGTGCCAGCAGCCGCCTAGCGGGAGGGATAAATGAGCAGTTCTTC. Translated: CASSRLAGGINEQFF.

This clone was seen just once. The chain links TRBV6-5 to TRBJ2-7; 7 positions agree with TRBD2. With 8 bases clipped from V and 4 bases from J, the junction kept 8 bases outside the gene matches. From germline, CDR1 is MNHEY and CDR2 SVGAGI. The CDR3 runs 13 residues. CDR3 in DNA: TGTGCCAGCGGGCGCGGGAGCGGGTACGAGCAGTACTTC. Protein product: CASGRGSGYEQYF.

The table lists this clone with a count of one. The chain recombines TRBV7-9 with TRBJ1-5, with TRBD1 matching 9 bases. The CDR3 covers 13 residues. The J segment lost 6 bases and the V segment lost 5 bases, leaving 2 bases of the junction unmatched. CDR1 and CDR2 (germline): SEHNR, FQNEAQ (reference sequence). CDR3 coding DNA: TGTGCCAGCAGCCCACAGGGGGCTCAGCCCCAGCATTTT. Protein: CASSPQGAQPQHF. Drawing the rest from reference TRBV7-9 and TRBJ1-5, the complete variable domain is DTGVSQNPRHKITKRGQNVTFRCDPISEHNRLYWYRQTLGQGPEFLTYFQNEAQLEKSRLLSDRFSAERPKGSFSTLEIQRTEQGDSAMYLCASSPQGAQPQHFGDGTRLSIL.

The rearrangement uses TRBV6-5 and TRBJ2-2, with 7 positions matching TRBD2. The J segment lost 5 bases and the V segment lost 6 bases, leaving 6 bases of the junction unmatched. This CDR3 is built from 14 residues. The germline gives CDR1 MNHEY, CDR2 SVGAGI. CDR3 coding DNA: TGTGCCAGCAGCCTAGGGAGGGAGACCGGGGAGCTGTTTTTT. It translates to CASSLGRETGELFF.

This CDR3 reads CASSERQGARETQYF. The DNA of the CDR3 is TGCGCCAGCAGCGAGCGACAGGGGGCGCGGGAGACCCAGTACTTC. This chain joins TRBV4-1 and TRBJ2-5; TRBD1 agrees at 10 bases. Germline CDR1 MGHRA, CDR2 YSYEKL. The V and J ends lost 5 bases and 5 bases, in that order; junction bases with no gene match: 8. The CDR3 is 15 amino acids.

This clone was seen more than once but under ten times. The rearrangement uses TRBV2 and TRBJ2-5, with 8 bases aligning to TRBD1. Germline values: CDR1 SNHLY, CDR2 FYNNEI. With V trimmed by 6 bases and J by 4 bases, 1 base remained unmatched. This CDR3 comprises 12 residues. DNA of the CDR3: TGTGCCAGCAGCACAGGGGGAGAGACCCAGTACTTC. Translated, it gives CASSTGGETQYF.

This rearrangement joins TRBV10-1 to TRBJ2-7, with TRBD1 identical over 9 bases. Trimming at V came to 3 bases and at J to 9 bases, leaving 12 bases not matched to a gene. The length of the CDR3 is 15 residues. The germline V gene encodes CDR1 WNHNN and CDR2 SYGVQD (reference sequence). The CDR3 loop reads CASSELTGGRVRQYF. The DNA for the CDR3 is TGCGCCAGCAGTGAACTTACAGGGGGCCGCGTGCGGCAGTACTTC.

Details on this clone: The sample has other DNA sequences that encode this CDR3 too. The rearrangement joins TRBV19 to TRBJ2-7; 10 bases line up with TRBD1. CDR3 length: 14 amino acids. V trimming: 3 bases; J trimming: 3 bases; junction bases outside the gene matches: 2. Germline loops: CDR1 LNHDA, CDR2 SQIVND (reference sequence). This CDR3 is CASSIGQGVYEQYF. The CDR3 DNA reads TGTGCCAGTAGTATTGGACAGGGGGTCTACGAGCAGTACTTC.